This T cell receptor (beta chain) was sequenced for a study of T cells in Graves' hyperthyroidism and ophthalmopathy. As regards this clonotype: Its specificity is unknown.

The CDR3 regions of TCR beta were amplified from RNA transcripts. HTBI primers drove first-round RT-PCR of the TCR CDR3. One entry per CDR3 protein, called by TCRdb with MiXCR from the multiplex PCR reads. The data show 650,000 to 800,000 distinct CDR3 sequences, about 45% seen once. General study results and limits: Ophthalmopathy cases were set apart from stable hyperthyroidism by a 13 V-J model. Blood also showed most of the thyroid clonotypes that were expanded above 0.001.

Germline assignment: CDR1 SGHRS and CDR2 YFSETQ. This CDR3 is 15 amino acids long. The V end was cut by 0 bases, the J end by 5 bases, with 15 bases between. This sequence joins TRBV5-1 and TRBJ2-7; perhaps TRBD1 as D (7 bases). This TCR was recovered from an adult man with Graves' disease, either hyperthyroidism or ophthalmopathy (not recorded which). Sample: peripheral blood or thyroid tissue (not recorded which). CDR3 sequence reads: CASSLGGGTANEQYF. The CDR3 DNA follows: TGCGCCAGCAGCTTGGGTGGAGGGACAGCTAACGAGCAGTACTTC.